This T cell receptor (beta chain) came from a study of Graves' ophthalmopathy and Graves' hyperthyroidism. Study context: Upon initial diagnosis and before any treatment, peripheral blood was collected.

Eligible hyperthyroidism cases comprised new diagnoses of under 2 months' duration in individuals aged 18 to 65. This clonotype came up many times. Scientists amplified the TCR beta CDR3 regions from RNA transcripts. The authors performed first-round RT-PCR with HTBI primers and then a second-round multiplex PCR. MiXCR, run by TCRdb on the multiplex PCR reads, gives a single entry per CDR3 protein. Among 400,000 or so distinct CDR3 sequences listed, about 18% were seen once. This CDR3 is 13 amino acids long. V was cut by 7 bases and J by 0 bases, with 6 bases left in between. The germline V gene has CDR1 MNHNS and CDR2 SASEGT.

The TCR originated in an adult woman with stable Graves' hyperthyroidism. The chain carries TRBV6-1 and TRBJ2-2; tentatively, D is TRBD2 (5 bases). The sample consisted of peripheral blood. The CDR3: CASTGTNTGELFF. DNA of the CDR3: TGTGCCAGCACCGGGACGAACACCGGGGAGCTGTTTTTT.